These T cell receptor beta chains were read from a single sample in a study of TIL therapy for anti-PD-1-resistant metastatic lung cancer. Sequencing was performed with immunoSEQ multiplex PCR; in TCRdb, only in-frame clones are kept and a portion is missing. The data show about 36,000 clones, more than 60% seen once. Here the sequenced sample was blood, taken at baseline. The receptors shown here come from a person aged 25 to 85 with non-small cell lung cancer. Each CDR3 is given with its conserved first and last residue. The D gene is left open where the match is weak. Size is omitted from some rows. Given values are once, few, many or a class for expanded clones.

NA	TRBV5-1	TRBJ2-5	NA	TGCGCCAGCAGCTTGGAAAAGGGGTGGGAGACCCAGTACTTC	CASSLEKGWETQYF
NA	TRBV7-2	TRBJ2-1	NA	TGTGCCAGCAGCTTCGACAATGAGCAGTTCTTC	CASSFDNEQFF
NA	TRBV10-1	TRBJ2-7	NA	TGCGCCAGCACCCAACCTCCCCTGGGCGAGCAGTACTTC	CASTQPPLGEQYF
NA	TRBV30	TRBJ2-7	once	TGTGCCTGGAGTGACCTCCAGGGTGGCGAGCAGTACTTC	CAWSDLQGGEQYF
TRBD1	TRBV10-3	TRBJ2-7	NA	TGTGCCATCAGTTCTGGGGCAGGGGGCCATTACGAGCAGTACTTC	CAISSGAGGHYEQYF
TRBD1	TRBV7-8	TRBJ1-1	NA	TGTGCCAGCAGCTCAAAGACAGGGCACACTGAAGCTTTCTTT	CASSSKTGHTEAFF
NA	TRBV28	TRBJ1-2	once	TGTGCCAGCAGTTTATTTGGAGGGGGAGCCCTTCATGGCTACACCTTC	CASSLFGGGALHGYTF
NA	TRBV7-3	TRBJ1-5	NA	TGTGCCAGCAGCGCAGGGAGCAATCAGCCCCAGCATTTT	CASSAGSNQPQHF
TRBD1	TRBV2	TRBJ2-1	few	TGTGCCAATACTCGGACAGGGTACCACAATGAGCAGTTCTTC	CANTRTGYHNEQFF
TRBD1	TRBV7-9	TRBJ2-2	NA	TGTGCCAGCAGCAAAAGTGGGACAGGATCGCGGGGGGAGCTGTTTTTT	CASSKSGTGSRGELFF
NA	TRBV9	TRBJ1-6	NA	TGTGCCAGCAGCGTCCTGTCCGGAGGCTCTAATTCACCCCTCCACTTT	CASSVLSGGSNSPLHF
TRBD1	TRBV29-1	TRBJ1-2	NA	TGCAGCGTTGACTCACAGGGGCGTGCTGGTTACACCTTC	CSVDSQGRAGYTF
NA	TRBV5-5	TRBJ2-3	once	TGTGCCAGCAGCTTGGCCCCAGATACGCAGTATTTT	CASSLAPDTQYF
NA	TRBV30	TRBJ1-4	NA	TGTGCCTGGAGTGGGAATTCCAGTGAAAAACTGTTTTTT	CAWSGNSSEKLFF
NA	TRBV9	TRBJ1-1	few	TGTGCCAGCGTTGGGCCGGGAGATAATGAAGCTTTCTTT	CASVGPGDNEAFF
NA	TRBV9	TRBJ2-2	NA	TGTGCCAGCAGCTCCACGGACTTGAACACCGGGGAGCTGTTTTTT	CASSSTDLNTGELFF
NA	TRBV28	TRBJ2-7	NA	TGTGCCAGCAAAAACGGAGGGGGGCCCTACGAGCAGTACTTC	CASKNGGGPYEQYF
TRBD2	TRBV7-8	TRBJ2-7	NA	TGTGCCAGCAGCCCCCTCCGGGGGGACGAGCAGTACTTC	CASSPLRGDEQYF
TRBD2	TRBV5-1	TRBJ2-1	NA	TGCGCCAGCAGCTTGGCCGTCGGGGGGAGGTACAATGAGCAGTTCTTC	CASSLAVGGRYNEQFF
NA	TRBV30	TRBJ2-1	NA	TGTGCCTGGAGAAAACCTACCTACAATGAGCAGTTCTTC	CAWRKPTYNEQFF
TRBD2	TRBV6-5	TRBJ2-7	few	TGTGCCAGCAGCACAATAGCGGGAGCGGGGGAGCAGTACTTC	CASSTIAGAGEQYF
NA	TRBV5-1	TRBJ2-4	NA	TGCGCCAGCAGCTTGGTTGCGGGGGCTGTCAAAAACATTCAGTACTTC	CASSLVAGAVKNIQYF
NA	TRBV27	TRBJ2-2	NA	TGTGCCAGCAGTTTCCCCCCGGCGGCGGGGTTTACCGGGGAGCTGTTTTTT	CASSFPPAAGFTGELFF
NA	TRBV4-1	TRBJ2-7	NA	TGCGCCAGCAGCCCCCCCTTTGGGGTATACGAGCAGTGCTTC	CASSPPFGVYEQCF
NA	TRBV19	TRBJ1-1	NA	TGTGCCAGTAGTATGATGGGGAAAACTGAAGCTTTCTTT	CASSMMGKTEAFF
TRBD2	TRBV7-3	TRBJ2-7	few	TGTGCCAGCAGCCCCGCCGGGACTAGCTCCTACGAGCAGTACTTC	CASSPAGTSSYEQYF
NA	TRBV6-1	TRBJ2-3	NA	TGTGCCATCAGGGCGGATAGCGGTAGCACAGATACGCAGTATTTT	CAIRADSGSTDTQYF
TRBD1	TRBV27	TRBJ2-6	NA	TGTGCCAGCCAAATGGGACAGTCGCTCTCTGGGGCCAACGTCCTGACTTTC	CASQMGQSLSGANVLTF
TRBD1	TRBV6-1	TRBJ1-1	NA	TGTGCCAGCAGCGAACCGTCCCGGGACAGGGAATCCCTAACCTTGAACACTGAAGCTTTCTTT	CASSEPSRDRESLTLNTEAFF
NA	TRBV5-1	TRBJ2-7	NA	TGCGCCAGCACCTATTCTGGGGAGCAGTACTTC	CASTYSGEQYF
TRBD1	TRBV6-1	TRBJ1-2	NA	TGTGCCAGCAGTGAATACAGACAGGGAAACTATGGCTACACCTTC	CASSEYRQGNYGYTF
TRBD1	TRBV27	TRBJ1-1	NA	TGTGCCAGCAGTCCCACGGGACAGGGCGGTAGAAAGACTGAAGCTTTCTTT	CASSPTGQGGRKTEAFF
NA	TRBV7-8	TRBJ2-1	NA	NA	CASSLRPSGQGEQFF
TRBD2	TRBV19	TRBJ2-7	NA	TGTGCCAGTAGTCTCTCCGGGACTAGCTCAACGGAGCAGTACTTC	CASSLSGTSSTEQYF
NA	TRBV28	TRBJ2-5	NA	TGTGCCAGCAGTTTATGGATCCCGGAGACCCAGTACTTC	CASSLWIPETQYF
NA	TRBV19	TRBJ2-7	few	TGTGCCAGTAGTATTGGAGGGTCCGAGCAGTACTTC	CASSIGGSEQYF
TRBD1	TRBV7-8	TRBJ1-1	NA	TGTGCCAGCAGCCCGAGAGGGGGCCTTAGTACTGAAGCTTTCTTT	CASSPRGGLSTEAFF
TRBD1	TRBV4-3	TRBJ1-4	once	TGCGCCAGCAGCCCGGGACAGGGGAAAGAAAAACTGTTTTTT	CASSPGQGKEKLFF
NA	TRBV29-1	TRBJ1-1	NA	TGCAGCGCCGAAGACAGCCTTTATGTGTCTGAAGCTTTCTTT	CSAEDSLYVSEAFF